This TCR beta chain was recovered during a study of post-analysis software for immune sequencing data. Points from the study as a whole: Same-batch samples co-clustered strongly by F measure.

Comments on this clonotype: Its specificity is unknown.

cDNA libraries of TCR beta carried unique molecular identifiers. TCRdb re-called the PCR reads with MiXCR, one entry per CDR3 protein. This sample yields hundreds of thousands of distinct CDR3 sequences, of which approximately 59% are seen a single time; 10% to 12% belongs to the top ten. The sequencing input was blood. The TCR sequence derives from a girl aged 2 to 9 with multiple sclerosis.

In nucleotides, the CDR3 is TGTGCCAGCAGTTACTCCGGGACAGGGCTCGGCTACACCTTC. This codes for CASSYSGTGLGYTF. The gene calls are TRBV6-5 and TRBJ1-2; 9 nucleotides agree with TRBD1. The germline V gene has CDR1 MNHEY and CDR2 SVGAGI. There are 14 residues in the CDR3. V was clipped by 0 bases and J by 8 bases; unmatched bases: 4.